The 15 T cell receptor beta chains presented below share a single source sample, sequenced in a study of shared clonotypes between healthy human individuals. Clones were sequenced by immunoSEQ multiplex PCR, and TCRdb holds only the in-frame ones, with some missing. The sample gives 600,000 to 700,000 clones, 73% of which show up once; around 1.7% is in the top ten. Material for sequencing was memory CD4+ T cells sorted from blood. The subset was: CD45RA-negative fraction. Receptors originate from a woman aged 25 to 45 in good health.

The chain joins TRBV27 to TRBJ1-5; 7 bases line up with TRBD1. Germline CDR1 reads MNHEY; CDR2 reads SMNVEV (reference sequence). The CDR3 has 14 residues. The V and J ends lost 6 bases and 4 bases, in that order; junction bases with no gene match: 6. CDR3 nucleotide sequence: TGTGCCAGCAGGCGAGCAGGGGGGAATCAGCCCCAGCATTTT. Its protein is CASRRAGGNQPQHF.

CDR3 in DNA: TGTGCCAGCAGCTTGCGGGACCACTCCAATCAGCCCCAGCATTTT. It specifies CASSLRDHSNQPQHF. The rearrangement joins TRBV5-6 to TRBJ1-5; weak D call: TRBD1 (5 bases). The CDR3 spans 15 residues. Germline V CDR1 and CDR2: SGHDT, YYEEEE. V was pared by 1 base and J by 3 bases, with 11 bases between.

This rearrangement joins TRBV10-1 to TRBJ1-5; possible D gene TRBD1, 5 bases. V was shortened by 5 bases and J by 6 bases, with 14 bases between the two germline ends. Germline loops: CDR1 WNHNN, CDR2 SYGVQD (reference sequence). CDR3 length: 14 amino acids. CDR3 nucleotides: TGCGCCAGCAGTCCAACCCGCGGGGGTCAGCCCCAGCATTTT. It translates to CASSPTRGGQPQHF.

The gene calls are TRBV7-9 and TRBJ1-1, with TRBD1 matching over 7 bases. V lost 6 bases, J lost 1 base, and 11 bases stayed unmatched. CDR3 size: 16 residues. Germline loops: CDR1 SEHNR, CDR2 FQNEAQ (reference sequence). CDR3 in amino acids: CASRRWADRANTEAFF. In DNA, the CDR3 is TGTGCCAGCAGACGCTGGGCAGACAGGGCGAACACTGAAGCTTTCTTT.

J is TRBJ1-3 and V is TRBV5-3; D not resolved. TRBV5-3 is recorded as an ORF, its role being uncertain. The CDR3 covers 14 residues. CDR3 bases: TGTGGTTCGTCGGGAACCCGCTCTGGAAACACCATATATTTT. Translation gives CGSSGTRSGNTIYF.

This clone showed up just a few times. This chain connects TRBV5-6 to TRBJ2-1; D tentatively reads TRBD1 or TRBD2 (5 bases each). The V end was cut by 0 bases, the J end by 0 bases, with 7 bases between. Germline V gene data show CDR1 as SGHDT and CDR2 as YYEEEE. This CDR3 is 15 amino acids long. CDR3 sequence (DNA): TGTGCCAGCAGCTTGGGGGGGTTCTCCTACAATGAGCAGTTCTTC. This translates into CASSLGGFSYNEQFF.

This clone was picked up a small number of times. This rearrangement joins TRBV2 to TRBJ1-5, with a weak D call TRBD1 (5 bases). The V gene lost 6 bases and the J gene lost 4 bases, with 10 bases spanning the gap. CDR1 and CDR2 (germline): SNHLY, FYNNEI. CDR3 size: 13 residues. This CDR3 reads CASSETGNQPQHF. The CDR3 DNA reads TGTGCCAGCAGCGAAACAGGTAATCAGCCCCAGCATTTT.

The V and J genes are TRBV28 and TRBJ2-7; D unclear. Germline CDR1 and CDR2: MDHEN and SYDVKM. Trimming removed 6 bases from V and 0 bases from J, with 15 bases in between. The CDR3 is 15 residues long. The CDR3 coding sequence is TGTGCCAGCAGCCCTGGGAAGTTTGGCTCCTACGAGCAGTACTTC. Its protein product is CASSPGKFGSYEQYF.

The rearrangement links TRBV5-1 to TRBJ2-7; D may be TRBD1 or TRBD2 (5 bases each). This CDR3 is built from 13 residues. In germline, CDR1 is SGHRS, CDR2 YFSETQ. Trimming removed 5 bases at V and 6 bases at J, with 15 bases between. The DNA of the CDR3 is TGCGCCAGCAGGGAGGTGGGGCTTGGCGAGCAGTACTTC. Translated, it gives CASREVGLGEQYF. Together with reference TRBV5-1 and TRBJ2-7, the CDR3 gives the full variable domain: KAGVTQTPRYLIKTRGQQVTLSCSPISGHRSVSWYQQTPGQGLQFLFEYFSETQRNKGNFPGRFSGRQFSNSRSEMNVSTLELGDSALYLCASREVGLGEQYFGPGTRLTVT.

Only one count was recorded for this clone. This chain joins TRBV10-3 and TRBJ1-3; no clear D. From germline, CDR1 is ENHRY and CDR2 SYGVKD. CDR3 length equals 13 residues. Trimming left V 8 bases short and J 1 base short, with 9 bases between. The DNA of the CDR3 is TGTGCCATCTGGCCAGGTTCTGGAAACACCATATATTTT. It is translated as CAIWPGSGNTIYF.

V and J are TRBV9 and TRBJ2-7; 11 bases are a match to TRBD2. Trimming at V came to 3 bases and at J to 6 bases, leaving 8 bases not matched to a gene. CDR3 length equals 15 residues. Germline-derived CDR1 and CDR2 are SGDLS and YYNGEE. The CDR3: CASSAGGLAGGEQYF. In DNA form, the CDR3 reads TGTGCCAGCAGCGCGGGTGGGCTAGCGGGAGGCGAGCAGTACTTC.

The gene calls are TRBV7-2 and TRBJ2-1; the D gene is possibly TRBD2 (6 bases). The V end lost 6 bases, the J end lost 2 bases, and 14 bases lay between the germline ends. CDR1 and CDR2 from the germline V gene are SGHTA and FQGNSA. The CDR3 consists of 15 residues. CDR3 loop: CASRPWGETYNEQFF. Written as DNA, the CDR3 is TGTGCCAGCAGGCCCTGGGGGGAGACCTACAATGAGCAGTTCTTC.

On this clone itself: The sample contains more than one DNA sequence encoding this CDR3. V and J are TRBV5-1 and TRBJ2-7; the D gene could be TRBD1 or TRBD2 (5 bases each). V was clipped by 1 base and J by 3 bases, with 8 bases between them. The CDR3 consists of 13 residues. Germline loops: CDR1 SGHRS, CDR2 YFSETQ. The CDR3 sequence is CASSLSGGYEQYF. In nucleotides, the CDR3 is TGCGCCAGCAGCTTGTCTGGGGGCTACGAGCAGTACTTC.

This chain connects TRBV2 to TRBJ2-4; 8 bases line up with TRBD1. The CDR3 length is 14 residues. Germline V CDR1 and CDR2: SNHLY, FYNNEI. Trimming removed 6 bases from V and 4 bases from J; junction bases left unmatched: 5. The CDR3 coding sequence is TGTGCCAGCAGCGTAGACAGGGGAAAAAACATTCAGTACTTC. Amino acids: CASSVDRGKNIQYF. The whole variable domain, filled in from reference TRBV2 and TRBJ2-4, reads EPEVTQTPSHQVTQMGQEVILRCVPISNHLYFYWYRQILGQKVEFLVSFYNNEISEKSEIFDDQFSVERPDGSNFTLKIRSTKLEDSAMYFCASSVDRGKNIQYFGAGTRLSVL.

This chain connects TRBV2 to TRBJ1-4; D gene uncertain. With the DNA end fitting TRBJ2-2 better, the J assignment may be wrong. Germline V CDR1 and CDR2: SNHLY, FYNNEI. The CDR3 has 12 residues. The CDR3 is CASSPPGGELFF. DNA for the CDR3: TGTGCCAGCAGTCCCCCCGGGGGGGAGCTGTTTTTT.